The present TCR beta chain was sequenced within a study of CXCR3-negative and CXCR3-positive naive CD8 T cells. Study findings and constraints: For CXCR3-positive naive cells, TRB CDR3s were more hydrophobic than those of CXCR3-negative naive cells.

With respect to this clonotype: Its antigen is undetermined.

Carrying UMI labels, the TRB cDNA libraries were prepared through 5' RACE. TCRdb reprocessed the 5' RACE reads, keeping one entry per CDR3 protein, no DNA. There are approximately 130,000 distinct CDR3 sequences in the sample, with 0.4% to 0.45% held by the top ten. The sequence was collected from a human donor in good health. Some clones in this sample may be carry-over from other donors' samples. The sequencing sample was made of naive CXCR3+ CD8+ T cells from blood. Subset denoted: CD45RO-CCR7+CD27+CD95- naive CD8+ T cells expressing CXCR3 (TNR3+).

The CDR3 spells CASSLRQTTYEQYF. The gene calls are TRBV11-3 and TRBJ2-7. The germline CDR1 and CDR2 sequences are SGHNT and YENEEA. The CDR3 covers 14 residues.